A single sample gave rise to the 13 T cell receptor beta chains below, sequenced in a study of shared clonotypes between healthy human individuals. Using immunoSEQ multiplex PCR, the repertoire was profiled, and TCRdb retains in-frame clones only, with some absent. The table records 170,000 or so clones, approximately 70% of them present only once. Sample: memory CD4+ T cells sorted from blood. Sample subset: CD45RA-negative fraction. The receptors derive from a man aged 30 to 39 in good health.

This clone has more than one count but fewer than ten. The V and J genes are TRBV5-1 and TRBJ2-1; TRBD1 matches 10 bases. The CDR3 sequence is 16 residues long. Germline V gene lookup returns CDR1 SGHRS and CDR2 YFSETQ. V was clipped by 4 bases and J by 5 bases; unmatched bases: 9. CDR3 region: CASSKSSGTGDNEQFF. The CDR3 bases are TGCGCCAGCAGCAAAAGCTCCGGGACAGGGGACAATGAGCAGTTCTTC. The full variable domain, in which reference TRBV5-1 and TRBJ2-1 provide the parts outside the CDR3, is KAGVTQTPRYLIKTRGQQVTLSCSPISGHRSVSWYQQTPGQGLQFLFEYFSETQRNKGNFPGRFSGRQFSNSRSEMNVSTLELGDSALYLCASSKSSGTGDNEQFFGPGTRLTVL.

This rearrangement joins TRBV7-2 to TRBJ2-7; 10 bases fit TRBD2. J was trimmed by 4 bases and V by 4 bases; bases with no gene match: 10. Germline V gene lookup returns CDR1 SGHTA and CDR2 FQGNSA. This CDR3 is 16 amino acids long. The CDR3, as DNA: TGTGCCAGCAGCTCCAGGACTAGCGGCGGGAGGTACGAGCAGTACTTC. Amino acid sequence: CASSSRTSGGRYEQYF.

This clone was picked up a small number of times. One end of the junction fails to match germline, which may point to a read error. The chain employs TRBV9 and TRBJ2-7, with D unresolved. The CDR3 sequence is 14 residues long. Germline V gene lookup returns CDR1 SGDLS and CDR2 YYNGEE. CDR3 in DNA: TGTGCCAGCAGCGTAGCCCCAGAAGCCTACAAGCAGTACTTC. It encodes CASSVAPEAYKQYF.

V gene TRBV29-1 combines with J gene TRBJ2-1; tentatively, D is TRBD1 or TRBD2 (7 bases each). The CDR3 runs to 12 residues. V was trimmed by 4 bases and J by 7 bases, leaving 11 bases between them. In germline, CDR1 is SQVTM, CDR2 ANQGSEA. The CDR3: CSVGQGGNEQFF. CDR3 sequence (DNA): TGCAGCGTTGGACAGGGAGGGAATGAGCAGTTCTTC.

This clone was seen only a few times. The chain carries TRBV5-6 and TRBJ1-1, with D perhaps TRBD1 (5 bases). CDR1 and CDR2 from the germline V gene are SGHDT and YYEEEE. Trimming shortened V by 2 bases and J by 10 bases, and 12 bases separated the two germline ends. CDR3 length equals 12 residues. CDR3 in amino acids: CASSFGTSGAFF. The CDR3 DNA sequence: TGTGCCAGCAGCTTTGGGACCAGCGGAGCTTTCTTT.

This clone was detected a few times. The chain carries TRBV27 and TRBJ1-1; possibly TRBD1 for D (5 bases). Trimming shortened V by 5 bases and J by 3 bases, and 13 bases separated the two germline ends. CDR1 is MNHEY, CDR2 SMNVEV, per germline (reference sequence). This CDR3 contains 14 residues. The CDR3 protein is CASSPLEGDTEAFF. In DNA form, the CDR3 reads TGTGCCAGCAGTCCCCTGGAAGGGGACACTGAAGCTTTCTTT.

This sequence joins TRBV5-1 and TRBJ2-3; possibly TRBD2 for D (6 bases). V was pared by 3 bases and J by 4 bases, with 12 bases between. The CDR3 is made up of 14 amino acids. Germline values: CDR1 SGHRS, CDR2 YFSETQ. The CDR3 coding sequence is TGCGCCAGCAGCTCCGGACTACTCCCAGATACGCAGTATTTT. Protein sequence: CASSSGLLPDTQYF. Full variable domain (missing parts from reference TRBV5-1 and TRBJ2-3): KAGVTQTPRYLIKTRGQQVTLSCSPISGHRSVSWYQQTPGQGLQFLFEYFSETQRNKGNFPGRFSGRQFSNSRSEMNVSTLELGDSALYLCASSSGLLPDTQYFGPGTRLTVL.

The V gene is TRBV18, the J gene TRBJ1-1, with a weak D call TRBD1 (5 bases). V lost 2 bases and J 2 bases, leaving 12 bases between the germline ends. This CDR3 is built from 15 residues. Germline V gives CDR1 KGHSH, CDR2 LQKENI. The CDR3 protein is CASSPVAGPNTEAFF. Here the CDR3 DNA reads TGTGCCAGCTCACCAGTGGCAGGGCCTAACACTGAAGCTTTCTTT.

The rearrangement links TRBV7-2 to TRBJ2-3; D might be TRBD1 or TRBD2, each matching 5 bases. This CDR3 contains 12 residues. V lost 4 bases and J 13 bases, leaving 15 bases between the germline ends. Germline V gives CDR1 SGHTA, CDR2 FQGNSA. The CDR3 here is CASSSMDRGEYF. Written as DNA, the CDR3 is TGTGCCAGCAGCTCCATGGACCGGGGCGAGTATTTT.

This clone was recorded a few times. The chain recombines TRBV12-5 with TRBJ2-1; TRBD2 matches at 7 bases. CDR1 is LGHNT, CDR2 FRNRAP, per germline. The ends lost 2 bases at V and 0 bases at J; junction bases unmatched: 7. This CDR3 has 17 amino acids. The chain's CDR3 is CASGLTTSASSYNEQFF. The DNA for the CDR3 is TGTGCTAGTGGTTTGACTACTAGCGCAAGCTCCTACAATGAGCAGTTCTTC.

This clone was seen a handful of times. This CDR3 is CASSQGLAGISDTQYF. CDR3 sequence (DNA): TGCGCCAGCAGCCAAGGACTAGCGGGAATCTCAGATACGCAGTATTTT. The chain combines TRBV4-3 with TRBJ2-3, with 11 bases aligning to TRBD2. Germline assignment: CDR1 LGHNA and CDR2 YSLEER. Trimming took 1 base from V and 4 from J; bases not matched to a gene: 4. This CDR3 region has 16 residues.

The chain joins TRBV9 to TRBJ2-7, with TRBD1 identical over 7 bases. In germline, CDR1 is SGDLS, CDR2 YYNGEE. Trimming cost V 4 bases and J 1 base; bases outside gene matches: 11. The CDR3 is 16 residues long. The CDR3 sequence: CASSPFRGTVSYEQYF. The CDR3 DNA reads as TGTGCCAGCAGCCCTTTTCGTGGGACAGTTTCCTACGAGCAGTACTTC.

This chain connects TRBV28 to TRBJ2-3; 7 nucleotides line up with TRBD2. The V and J ends lost 1 base and 1 base, in that order; junction bases with no gene match: 5. Per germline, CDR1 MDHEN and CDR2 SYDVKM. This CDR3 region has 16 residues. The CDR3 DNA reads as TGTGCCAGCAGTTTATCGGGGGGACCAGGCACAGATACGCAGTATTTT. Translated: CASSLSGGPGTDTQYF.